Reported below is one T cell receptor beta chain. Its cognate antigen is unknown. Sequencing was performed with immunoSEQ multiplex PCR; in TCRdb, only in-frame clones are kept and a portion is missing. The sample lists tens of thousands of clones, approximately 90% occurring once. This specimen comes from a study of T cells in narcolepsy. About the research overall: Patients with NT1 or NT2 and healthy control donors were enrolled.

General observations from the study: Healthy controls reportedly lacked the autoreactive clonotypes serially found in patients' blood. Autoreactive clone sequences were missing from some blood memory CD4+ repertoires. HCRT-specific and TRIB2-specific autoreactive clonotypes appeared among same-patient CSF and blood CD4+ clonotypes.

The sequence was collected from a human donor with narcolepsy. Material for sequencing was CD45RA- memory CD4+ T cells from PBMCs.

The CDR3: CASTRSGRIDEQFF. The CDR3, as DNA: TGCGCCAGCACTCGTAGCGGGAGAATCGATGAGCAGTTCTTC. The chain has TRBV5-1 and TRBJ2-1; 9 nucleotides agree with TRBD2. Germline V gene sequence: CDR1 SGHRS, CDR2 YFSETQ. The CDR3 is 14 residues long. V lost 6 bases to trimming and J lost 8 bases; unmatched junction nucleotides: 9.